This T cell receptor beta chain was identified during a study of glioma-infiltrating T cells after dendritic cell vaccination. Primers: 60 V beta forward and 13 J beta reverse. The data were produced by immunoSEQ multiplex PCR, yet TCRdb's version contains in-frame clones alone and is incomplete. The repertoire holds tens of thousands of clones, with over 75% as singletons. With 6 bases clipped from V and 3 bases from J, the junction kept 12 bases outside the gene matches. The CDR3 runs 15 residues. Germline CDR1 and CDR2: SGHRS and YFSETQ. The source was blood, collected before dendritic cell vaccination. This TCR came from a human donor with glioblastoma. The chain employs TRBV5-1 and TRBJ2-7, with 7 bases that match TRBD2. CDR3: CASTETGRGLYEQYF. The CDR3 nucleotides are TGCGCCAGCACCGAAACGGGGAGGGGACTCTACGAGCAGTACTTC.